Each of the 15 T cell receptor beta chains below was sequenced from the same sample in a study of identical twins. MiXCR, run by TCRdb on the 5' RACE reads, gives a single entry per CDR3 protein. The data show 1.5 million to 2 million distinct CDR3 sequences, about 32% seen once. Sequenced material: cord blood. These TCRs come from a newborn girl in good health.

Comments on this clonotype: At one end the junction does not follow the germline gene, possibly because of a read error. The chain combines TRBV6-6 with TRBJ2-3; D is perhaps TRBD1 or TRBD2 (6 bases each). The CDR3 contains 16 residues. The germline CDR1 and CDR2 sequences are MNHNY and SVGAGI (reference sequence). CDR3 protein: CASSSKGLGGTDMQYF. The CDR3 DNA follows: TGTGCCAGCAGTTCAAAGGGGCTCGGGGGCACAGATATGCAGTATTTT.

The sample holds many counts of this clonotype. The V and J genes are TRBV5-1 and TRBJ2-1, with 8 bases matching TRBD2. Germline CDR1 reads SGHRS; CDR2 reads YFSETQ. This CDR3 contains 19 residues. With 1 base clipped from V and 0 bases from J, the junction kept 12 bases outside the gene matches. This chain's CDR3 is CASSLRRQGLVSSYNEQFF. The CDR3, as DNA: TGCGCCAGCAGCTTGAGGCGGCAGGGACTAGTTAGCTCCTACAATGAGCAGTTCTTC.

The rearrangement uses TRBV20-1 and TRBJ2-5; D not resolved. This CDR3 is 16 amino acids long. Germline V gives CDR1 DFQATT, CDR2 SNEGSKA (reference sequence). The V gene lost 6 bases and the J gene lost 5 bases, with 25 bases spanning the gap. The CDR3 sequence: CSATHTLRVIGETQYF. In DNA, the CDR3 is TGCAGTGCAACCCACACGCTTCGGGTAATCGGGGAGACCCAGTACTTC.

The gene calls are TRBV12-3 or TRBV12-4 and TRBJ2-3; D assignment may be TRBD1 or TRBD2 (6 bases each). The CDR3 totals 16 residues. The germline V and J ends were trimmed by 6 bases and 5 bases, with 21 bases remaining between them. This CDR3 is CASSPPAKGDLDTQYF. The CDR3 DNA sequence: TGTGCCAGCAGCCCCCCGGCTAAGGGGGACTTAGATACGCAGTATTTT.

This clonotype was seen a single time. The chain uses TRBV21-1 and TRBJ2-7; the table assigns TRBD2, which was not confirmed against the DNA. TRBV21-1 is noted as a pseudogene. This CDR3 is 15 amino acids long. The chain's CDR3 is CASGKLAGDDYEQYF. CDR3 nucleotides: TGTGCCAGCGGCAAACTAGCGGGAGATGACTACGAGCAGTACTTC.

The chain joins TRBV5-1 to TRBJ1-2; weak D call: TRBD1 (6 bases). Per germline, CDR1 SGHRS and CDR2 YFSETQ. With 4 bases removed from V and 2 bases from J, the gap between germline ends came to 21 bases. This CDR3 is 17 amino acids long. The CDR3 sequence is CASSPRGGEFQNYGYTF. The CDR3 coding sequence is TGCGCCAGCAGCCCAAGGGGGGGCGAGTTTCAAAACTATGGCTACACCTTC.

The chain couples TRBV20-1 to TRBJ1-2, with D hard to call. The CDR3 runs 13 residues. CDR1 and CDR2 (germline): DFQATT, SNEGSKA (reference sequence). Trimming removed 3 bases at V and 4 bases at J, with 12 bases between. CDR3 loop: CSARNTGSYGYTF. The CDR3 nucleotides are TGCAGTGCTAGGAATACGGGGTCCTATGGCTACACCTTC.

The chain links TRBV20-1 to TRBJ2-5; TRBD1 or TRBD2 may be the D gene (5 bases each). Germline V gene sequence: CDR1 DFQATT, CDR2 SNEGSKA (reference sequence). V dropped 2 bases and J dropped 4 bases, with 23 bases sitting between them. The CDR3 loop spans 17 amino acids. CDR3 sequence: CSARWGRKYGVGETQYF. In nucleotides, the CDR3 is TGCAGTGCTAGATGGGGCCGGAAATACGGGGTTGGAGAGACCCAGTACTTC.

The chain joins TRBV25-1 to TRBJ2-7; TRBD2 might be the D (6 bases). V lost 4 bases, J lost 2 bases, and 15 bases lay in between. Germline CDR1 is MGHDK and CDR2 is SYGVNS. There are 15 residues in the CDR3. CDR3 sequence: CASSGPPTRTYEQYF. DNA for the CDR3: TGTGCCAGCAGTGGACCCCCGACTAGGACCTACGAGCAGTACTTC.

This chain links TRBV4-1 with TRBJ1-2; 7 nucleotides agree with TRBD1. The CDR3 sequence is 16 residues long. Germline trimming cut 1 base from V and 4 bases from J; bases unmatched to any gene: 9. Germline V gives CDR1 MGHRA, CDR2 YSYEKL. CDR3 nucleotides: TGCGCCAGCAGCCAAGGGATCCAACAGGGGAGCTATGGCTACACCTTC. Encoded protein: CASSQGIQQGSYGYTF.

The CDR3 reads CAISEGRGGYEQYF. CDR3 sequence (DNA): TGTGCCATCAGTGAGGGACGGGGGGGCTACGAGCAGTACTTC. The genes are TRBV10-3 and TRBJ2-7; 8 nucleotides line up with TRBD2. Germline V gene lookup returns CDR1 ENHRY and CDR2 SYGVKD. With V trimmed by 2 bases and J by 3 bases, 3 bases remained unmatched. The length of the CDR3 is 14 residues.

The rearrangement joins TRBV12-3 or TRBV12-4 to TRBJ2-7; no reliable D call. The CDR3 extends over 14 amino acids. V lost 1 base to trimming and J lost 3 bases, with 10 bases between them. The DNA of the CDR3 is TGTGCCAGCAGTTTAGGTCCCGTGGACTACGAGCAGTACTTC. This gives the protein CASSLGPVDYEQYF.

As to this clonotype: The final CDR3 position lacks the conserved phenylalanine or tryptophan, pointing to a likely read error. The V gene is TRBV27, the J gene TRBJ2-7; TRBD2 matches at 8 bases. Germline assignment: CDR1 MNHEY and CDR2 SMNVEV (reference sequence). V was clipped by 5 bases and J by 1 base; unmatched bases: 10. The CDR3 sequence is 16 residues long. The CDR3 region has the DNA TGTGCCAGCAGTCTATACCCGGGAGGGCTTTCCTACGAGCAGTACCTC. This translates into CASSLYPGGLSYEQYL.

With respect to this clonotype: A much larger clone lies a single base off, so this may be a read error. The chain combines TRBV3-1 with TRBJ2-4; D gene unclear. Germline-derived CDR1 and CDR2 are LGHDT and YNNKEL (reference sequence). The CDR3 spans 14 residues. Here the CDR3 DNA reads TGTTCCAGCAGCCAACGGCTAGCCAAAAACATTCAGTACTTC. This translates into CSSSQRLAKNIQYF.

J is TRBJ2-3 and V is TRBV6-1, with D hard to call. Germline CDR1 reads MNHNS; CDR2 reads SASEGT. The CDR3 consists of 15 residues. With 1 base removed from V and 2 bases from J, the gap between germline ends came to 10 bases. The CDR3 bases are TGTGCCAGCAGTGAAGGGGTATCCCTCACAGATACGCAGTATTTT. It codes for CASSEGVSLTDTQYF.